These 6 T cell receptor beta chains were sequenced from one sample in a study of control samples from healthy donors and cancer patients. Profiling relied on immunoSEQ multiplex PCR, and the TCRdb table lists in-frame clones only, not all of them. The sample lists roughly 100,000 clones; about 89% were seen once. Sequencing was done on a sample of blood. The source is a woman between 25 and 40 years old in good health.

This chain joins TRBV7-9 and TRBJ1-4; tentative D call: TRBD1 (5 bases). The V gene lost 1 base and the J gene lost 3 bases, with 9 bases spanning the gap. In germline, CDR1 is SEHNR, CDR2 FQNEAQ (reference sequence). This CDR3 is built from 15 residues. The CDR3 protein is CASSLGWGSNEKLFF. CDR3 nucleotide sequence: TGTGCCAGCAGCTTAGGCTGGGGGTCTAATGAAAAACTGTTTTTT.

This clone is a singleton in its sample. The chain carries TRBV9 and TRBJ1-2; a weak D match, TRBD1 (5 bases). Trimming cost V 4 bases and J 4 bases, with 17 bases left between them. The CDR3 covers 15 residues. Germline CDR1 is SGDLS and CDR2 is YYNGEE. The CDR3 sequence: CASSSDQGFVYGYTF. The CDR3 DNA sequence: TGTGCCAGCAGCTCCGATCAGGGCTTTGTCTATGGCTACACCTTC.

The chain combines TRBV5-6 with TRBJ2-7, with a possible D match to TRBD1 (6 bases). This CDR3 region has 14 residues. V was trimmed by 5 bases and J by 2 bases, leaving 14 bases between them. Germline CDR1 and CDR2: SGHDT and YYEEEE. The CDR3 DNA sequence: TGTGCCAGCAGGCCCGGGACACTGACCTACGAGCAGTACTTC. Translation: CASRPGTLTYEQYF.

The chain links TRBV4-1 to TRBJ2-5, with 10 bases matching TRBD2. CDR1 and CDR2 (germline): MGHRA, YSYEKL. J gave up 7 bases and V 0 bases, and 11 bases lay outside the gene matches. This CDR3 has 17 amino acids. As DNA, the CDR3 is TGCGCCAGCAGCCAAGATGTCCTAGCGGGGGACGCGCCGACCCAGTACTTC. Amino acids: CASSQDVLAGDAPTQYF.

This clone was found once. The rearrangement joins TRBV10-3 to TRBJ1-2; perhaps TRBD1 as D (6 bases). CDR1 is ENHRY and CDR2 is SYGVKD in the germline V gene. This CDR3 contains 14 residues. The germline V and J ends were trimmed by 6 bases and 6 bases, with 17 bases remaining between them. The CDR3 DNA follows: TGTGCCATCAGGGACTCGACAGGCGCGAATGGCTACACCTTC. It encodes CAIRDSTGANGYTF.

The genes are TRBV11-3 and TRBJ2-2, with D perhaps matching TRBD1 (5 bases). Germline-derived CDR1 and CDR2 are SGHNT and YENEEA. V dropped 5 bases and J dropped 2 bases, with 9 bases sitting between them. The CDR3 runs to 14 residues. The CDR3 DNA sequence: TGTGCCAGCAGCCATGACAGAAACACCGGGGAGCTGTTTTTT. Amino acid sequence: CASSHDRNTGELFF. The full variable domain, completed using reference TRBV11-3 and TRBJ2-2, is EAGVVQSPRYKIIEKKQPVAFWCNPISGHNTLYWYLQNLGQGPELLIRYENEEAVDDSQLPKDRFSAERLKGVDSTLKIQPAELGDSAVYLCASSHDRNTGELFFGEGSRLTVL.